Shown below are 19 T cell receptor beta chains from a single sample sequenced in a study of blood T cell repertoires in COVID-19 (dated by TCRdb to between 2020 and 2021). Receptor libraries were prepared by the immunoSEQ multiplex PCR assay. TCRdb obtained this table from immuneACCESS and retained in-frame rearrangements with V and J assigned. These tables miss some clones; where compared with another copy, unresolved V genes account for less than half of the shortfall, and the remainder is unexplained. The sample table lists about 370,000 clones, around 90% of them with a count of one. The top ten hold around 3% of the sample. The source material was peripheral blood. The receptors were sampled from a woman aged 25 to 45 with COVID-19, enrolled during active disease.

The V call is TRBV5-1, the J call TRBJ2-7; TRBD1 matches at 8 bases. Germline CDR1 and CDR2: SGHRS and YFSETQ. V lost 6 bases and J lost 3; bases outside the gene matches: 8. This CDR3 contains 14 residues. The CDR3 bases are TGCGCCAGCAACACCAGGGGGACAGGCTACGAGCAGTACTTC. This gives the protein CASNTRGTGYEQYF.

This clone came up a few times. The gene calls are TRBV6-2 or TRBV6-3 and TRBJ1-5; the match to TRBD1 covers 8 bases. With V trimmed by 5 bases and J by 10 bases, 7 bases remained unmatched. The CDR3 spans 13 residues. Germline CDR1 is MNHEY and CDR2 is SVGEGT. CDR3 sequence (DNA): TGTGCCAGCAGTAGCCAACAGGGGGTACCCCAGCATTTT. Residues: CASSSQQGVPQHF.

The chain links TRBV5-5 to TRBJ2-5; 13 bases fit TRBD2. The trim removed 4 bases at V and 5 bases at J, leaving 8 bases unmatched. The germline V gene encodes CDR1 SGHKS and CDR2 YYEKEE (reference sequence). This CDR3 region has 16 residues. CDR3 loop: CASSQLAGGFSETQYF. CDR3 bases: TGTGCCAGCAGCCAACTAGCGGGAGGGTTCTCCGAGACCCAGTACTTC.

The table lists this clone with a few counts. The chain uses TRBV28 and TRBJ1-6; D is possibly TRBD1 (6 bases). The germline V and J ends were trimmed by 6 bases and 0 bases, with 12 bases remaining between them. Germline V gene lookup returns CDR1 MDHEN and CDR2 SYDVKM. This CDR3 contains 16 residues. The CDR3 DNA follows: TGTGCCAGCAGGGGGGCCCCTTTCTCCTATAATTCACCCCTCCACTTT. This codes for CASRGAPFSYNSPLHF.

The chain employs TRBV7-6 and TRBJ2-2; the D gene is possibly TRBD2 (5 bases). Trimming left V 0 bases short and J 2 bases short, with 10 bases between. This CDR3 has 16 amino acids. The germline gives CDR1 SGHVS, CDR2 FNYEAQ. The CDR3 here is CASSLADRGNTGELFF. In DNA, the CDR3 is TGTGCCAGCAGCTTAGCCGACCGGGGAAACACCGGGGAGCTGTTTTTT.

This clone was detected once. The chain links TRBV10-3 to TRBJ2-4, with 7 positions matching TRBD2. The trim removed 0 bases at V and 5 bases at J, leaving 10 bases unmatched. This CDR3 comprises 17 residues. Germline CDR1 and CDR2: ENHRY and SYGVKD. CDR3 residues: CAISESRREGNENIQYF. The CDR3 nucleotides are TGTGCCATCAGTGAGTCCCGCAGGGAGGGCAACGAAAACATTCAGTACTTC.

The gene calls are TRBV24-1 and TRBJ2-5; D uncertain. Per the germline V gene, CDR1 is KGHDR and CDR2 is SFDVKD. The CDR3 totals 11 residues. Trimming cost V 10 bases and J 6 bases, with 11 bases left between them. Here the CDR3 DNA reads TGTGCCACTTCCGGCGGTCAGACCCAGTACTTC. Its protein is CATSGGQTQYF.

This chain links TRBV4-1 with TRBJ2-5, with TRBD1 identical over 7 bases. This CDR3 comprises 16 residues. V lost 0 bases and J lost 3; bases outside the gene matches: 7. Germline loops: CDR1 MGHRA, CDR2 YSYEKL. CDR3 DNA sequence: TGCGCCAGCAGCCAAGATAGACAGGGAACCGAAGAGACCCAGTACTTC. Translated, it gives CASSQDRQGTEETQYF.

CDR3 bases: TGCGCCAGCAGCCAAGGTACGGGCTACGAGCAGTACGTC. Translation gives CASSQGTGYEQYV. The chain carries TRBV4-1 and TRBJ2-7; D call uncertain. Germline assignment: CDR1 MGHRA and CDR2 YSYEKL. This CDR3 contains 13 residues. V shed 1 base and J shed 3 bases, with 7 bases lying between them.

J is TRBJ2-3 and V is TRBV5-1, with D possibly TRBD1 on 5 matching bases. Looked up from germline, CDR1 is SGHRS and CDR2 is YFSETQ. The CDR3 is 15 residues long. Trimming removed 0 bases at V and 0 bases at J, with 8 bases between. CDR3 amino acids: CASSLGRVSTDTQYF. CDR3 bases: TGCGCCAGCAGCTTGGGCAGGGTTAGCACAGATACGCAGTATTTT.

This rearrangement joins TRBV7-9 to TRBJ2-1, with 9 bases identical to TRBD2. From germline, CDR1 is SEHNR and CDR2 FQNEAQ (reference sequence). There are 16 residues in the CDR3. Trimming cost V 3 bases and J 5 bases; bases outside gene matches: 8. CDR3 region: CASSFPASGTHNEQFF. CDR3 in DNA: TGTGCCAGCAGCTTTCCCGCTAGCGGGACTCACAATGAGCAGTTCTTC.

The chain couples TRBV12-3 or TRBV12-4 to TRBJ2-1; TRBD2 is a possible D gene (6 bases). The CDR3 spans 13 residues. V lost 8 bases and J 1 base, leaving 9 bases between the germline ends. In DNA form, the CDR3 reads TGTGCCAGCTTAGCGGTATCCTACAATGAGCAGTTCTTC. Encoded protein: CASLAVSYNEQFF.

V is TRBV30 and J is TRBJ1-2; TRBD1 aligns across 7 bases. The CDR3 is 17 residues long. J lost 5 bases, V lost 3 bases, and 18 bases had no gene match. Germline CDR1 and CDR2: GTSNPN and SVGIG (reference sequence). Here the CDR3 DNA reads TGTGCCTGGAGCGGGGGCAGGACAGGACGGACTTCGTATGGCTACACCTTC. It encodes CAWSGGRTGRTSYGYTF.

This chain connects TRBV4-3 to TRBJ2-3, with 9 bases that match TRBD1. The trim removed 3 bases at V and 5 bases at J, leaving 9 bases unmatched. The CDR3 contains 16 residues. CDR1 and CDR2 from the germline V gene are LGHNA and YSLEER. CDR3 loop: CASSHTGTGKLDTQYF. The CDR3 DNA follows: TGCGCCAGCAGCCACACCGGGACAGGGAAGTTAGATACGCAGTATTTT.

The chain uses TRBV19 and TRBJ2-3, with a possible D match to TRBD1 (8 bases). Trimming pared 4 bases from V and 1 base from J, leaving 21 bases between. The CDR3 sequence is 18 residues long. CDR1 and CDR2 from the germline V gene are LNHDA and SQIVND (reference sequence). The CDR3 nucleotides are TGTGCCAGTAGTACCCGACAGGGGCGGCTAGCGGGCACAGATACGCAGTATTTT. This codes for CASSTRQGRLAGTDTQYF.

CDR3 nucleotides: TGTGCCTGGAGGAGGTCAGCTGCAACTAATGAAAAACTGTTTTTT. This codes for CAWRRSAATNEKLFF. V and J are TRBV30 and TRBJ1-4; no reliable D call. The CDR3 extends over 15 amino acids. The germline V and J ends were trimmed by 3 bases and 0 bases, with 11 bases remaining between them. Germline assignment: CDR1 GTSNPN and CDR2 SVGIG (reference sequence). The whole variable domain, filled in from reference TRBV30 and TRBJ1-4, reads SQTIHQWPATLVQPVGSPLSLECTVEGTSNPNLYWYRQAAGRGLQLLFYSVGIGQISSEVPQNLSASRPQDRQFILSSKKLLLSDSGFYLCAWRRSAATNEKLFFGSGTQLSVL.

The chain couples TRBV27 to TRBJ2-1; 10 bases line up with TRBD2. V lost 2 bases, J lost 9 bases, and 7 bases stayed unmatched. Germline V CDR1 and CDR2: MNHEY, SMNVEV (reference sequence). The CDR3 runs to 15 residues. CDR3 residues: CASSLGPSGSGEQFF. The CDR3 DNA is TGTGCCAGCAGTTTAGGGCCTAGCGGGAGTGGTGAGCAGTTCTTC.

Here the CDR3 reads CASSPGQRNTGELFF. The CDR3 DNA sequence: TGTGCCAGCAGTCCCGGACAGAGGAACACCGGGGAGCTGTTTTTT. The rearrangement uses TRBV28 and TRBJ2-2; D is perhaps TRBD1 (6 bases). This CDR3 is 15 amino acids long. Between the trimmed V and J ends, which lost 5 bases and 1 base, there was a span of 11 bases. Germline CDR1 and CDR2: MDHEN and SYDVKM.

On this clone itself: This sample includes further DNA sequences coding for the same CDR3. This chain's CDR3 is CASSLGTGNSPLHF. The CDR3 DNA sequence: TGTGCCAGCAGCTTAGGGACAGGGAATTCACCCCTCCACTTT. This rearrangement joins TRBV7-9 to TRBJ1-6; 8 positions agree with TRBD1. Germline CDR1 is SEHNR and CDR2 is FQNEAQ (reference sequence). With V trimmed by 1 base and J by 7 bases, 0 bases remained unmatched. The CDR3 has 14 amino acids.